These T cell receptor beta chains were read from a single sample in a study of blood T cell repertoires in COVID-19. Produced via immunoSEQ multiplex PCR; TCRdb's table is partial and in-frame only. The table lists roughly 150,000 clones, 80% of them singletons. The sample was peripheral blood. The receptors derive from a woman aged 45-65 years with acute or convalescent COVID-19. CDR3s include the opening cysteine and the closing phenylalanine or tryptophan. The order of the fields is V gene, D gene, J gene, clone size, CDR3 DNA, CDR3 protein. D genes are given only for firm matches. A row's size may be missing; if present it is once, few, many or a size class.

TRBV11-3	TRBD1	TRBJ2-1	NA	TGTGCCAGCAGCTTAGGACAGGGGGGCGTTATTAATGAGCAGTTCTTC	CASSLGQGGVINEQFF
TRBV2	TRBD1	TRBJ1-2	NA	TGTGCCAGCAACGGAGGACAGGGGCTTGGCTACACCTTC	CASNGGQGLGYTF
TRBV28	NA	TRBJ2-7	NA	TGTGCCAGCAGCCCTGCACGGAGCTACGAGCAGTACTTC	CASSPARSYEQYF
TRBV19	NA	TRBJ1-2	few	TGTGCCAGTAGCCGAGACTCAACGGGCTACACCTTC	CASSRDSTGYTF
TRBV3-1/TRBV3-2	NA	TRBJ1-2	NA	TGTGCCAGCAGCCAAGAGGCGACAGGCTATGGCTACACCTTC	CASSQEATGYGYTF
TRBV5-6	NA	TRBJ1-5	NA	TGTGCCAGCAGCTTGGCGGGGGGCTCTGGCAATCAGCCCCAGCATTTT	CASSLAGGSGNQPQHF
TRBV4-2	TRBD1	TRBJ1-1	once	TGTGCCAGCAGCCAGAGGAGACAGGGCCCGAACACTGAAGCTTTCTTT	CASSQRRQGPNTEAFF
TRBV11-2	TRBD2	TRBJ2-1	NA	TGTGCCACCTCGAGCGGGGCCTACTCCTACAATGAGCAGTTCTTC	CATSSGAYSYNEQFF
TRBV13	TRBD1	TRBJ1-2	NA	TGTGCCAGCAGCTTAGTAGCCAAAGGGACAGAAGATGTACACTATGGCTACACCTTC	CASSLVAKGTEDVHYGYTF
TRBV6-6	NA	TRBJ1-3	NA	TGTGCCAGCAGTTCGCCGGGAAGCTCTGGAAACACCATATATTTT	CASSSPGSSGNTIYF
TRBV6-6	NA	TRBJ1-2	once	TGTGCCAGCAGTTCCAACCCGACAGCCTATGGCTACACCTTC	CASSSNPTAYGYTF
TRBV3-1/TRBV3-2	NA	TRBJ1-1	NA	TGTGCCAGCAGCCAGGCTACAGTCTACACTGAAGCTTTCTTT	CASSQATVYTEAFF
TRBV5-1	NA	TRBJ1-1	NA	TGCGCCAGCAGACCACGGGAGAACACTGAAGCTTTCTTT	CASRPRENTEAFF
TRBV11-2	NA	TRBJ2-7	NA	TGTGCCAGCAGCCAAGCCCTGGAGGGCGAGCAGTACTTC	CASSQALEGEQYF
TRBV7-9	NA	TRBJ1-1	NA	TGTGCCAGCAGCTTACAGGGTGGGAATGAAGCTTTCTTT	CASSLQGGNEAFF
TRBV4-2	NA	TRBJ1-6	NA	TGTGCCAGCAGCCAAGATACCAGGGCTAATTCACCCCTCCACTTT	CASSQDTRANSPLHF
TRBV19	NA	TRBJ1-5	NA	TGTGCCAGTAGTGTGACAGCCGGTAGTGAGAGCAATCAGCCCCAGCATTTT	CASSVTAGSESNQPQHF
TRBV6-2/TRBV6-3	NA	TRBJ2-5	NA	TGTGCCAGCAGTTACCCCCAGGTGTCCCAGTACTTC	CASSYPQVSQYF
TRBV5-1	TRBD2	TRBJ2-1	NA	TGCGCCAGCAGCTTGCTCGCTAGCGGGGGGATCTACAATGAGCAGTTCTTC	CASSLLASGGIYNEQFF
TRBV11-2	NA	TRBJ2-3	NA	TGTGCCAGCAGCCCTAGCACAGATACGCAGTATTTT	CASSPSTDTQYF
TRBV3-1/TRBV3-2	NA	TRBJ1-6	few	TGTGCCAGCAGCTCTAGCGGCTGGAATAATTCACCCCTCCACTTT	CASSSSGWNNSPLHF
TRBV6-5	TRBD2	TRBJ2-1	NA	TGTGCCAGCAGTTCTATCTCCGGGACTAGCTATCTCCAGTTCTTC	CASSSISGTSYLQFF
TRBV7-2	NA	TRBJ1-2	once	TGTGCCAGCAGCTTATCTCAGGGGAACTATGGCTACACCTTC	CASSLSQGNYGYTF
TRBV28	TRBD1	TRBJ2-7	NA	TGTGCCAGCAGTTTTGTACAGGGACAGGGGATATACGAGCAGTACTTC	CASSFVQGQGIYEQYF
TRBV7-2	NA	TRBJ1-5	NA	TGTGCCAGCAGCTTGGCAGGGAGGGGCAATCAGCCCCAGCATTTT	CASSLAGRGNQPQHF
TRBV24-1	NA	TRBJ2-2	once	TGTGCCACCAGTGATTTAAATCAGGGGACCGGGGAGCTGTTTTTT	CATSDLNQGTGELFF
TRBV29-1	NA	TRBJ1-2	NA	TGCAGCGTTGAAATGTCGAGCCATGGCTACACCTTC	CSVEMSSHGYTF
TRBV19	NA	TRBJ1-4	NA	TGTGCCAGTACTAAACAGGGAGTAAATGAAAAACTGTTTTTT	CASTKQGVNEKLFF
TRBV6-5	TRBD1	TRBJ2-7	once	TGTGCCAGCAGGAAGGACAGGGGCGACTACGAGCAGTACTTC	CASRKDRGDYEQYF
TRBV6-6	NA	TRBJ1-6	NA	TGTGCCAGCAGCCTCCAGGTGGGGAGCAATAATTCACCCCTCCACTTT	CASSLQVGSNNSPLHF
TRBV5-8	TRBD1	TRBJ1-2	NA	TGTGCCAGCAGCTCCGAGACAGGGTTTGACTATGGCTACACCTTC	CASSSETGFDYGYTF
TRBV7-3	NA	TRBJ1-5	NA	TGTGCCAGCAGTCAGACTGGCTCGGGGGAGCCCCAGCATTTT	CASSQTGSGEPQHF
TRBV9	NA	TRBJ1-1	NA	TGTGCCAGCAGCGTAGGATCCCTCGGGGACACTGAAGCTTTCTTT	CASSVGSLGDTEAFF
TRBV30	TRBD1	TRBJ2-1	NA	TGTGCCTGGAGTACGACAGGGAATGAGCAGTTCTTC	CAWSTTGNEQFF
TRBV27	TRBD2	TRBJ2-7	NA	TGTGCCAGCAGTTCGAACCATAGCGGGGGGGCGAGGGAGCAGTACTTC	CASSSNHSGGAREQYF
TRBV10-3	TRBD2	TRBJ2-7	once	TGTGCCATCAGTGAGAAGGCGGGAGAGACCTACGAGCAGTACTTC	CAISEKAGETYEQYF
TRBV6-5	TRBD1	TRBJ2-3	NA	TGTGCCAGCAGTTACCGGGGACAGGGGGCGGGAGATACGCAGTATTTT	CASSYRGQGAGDTQYF
TRBV19	TRBD1	TRBJ1-1	few	TGTGCCAGTAGTAATCCGGGACAGGGAGGTTATGCCCTTGAAGCTTTCTTT	CASSNPGQGGYALEAFF
TRBV7-6	TRBD2	TRBJ2-3	few	TGTGCCAGCAGCTTGTTCCTAGCGGGGGAGACTAGCACAGATACGCAGTATTTT	CASSLFLAGETSTDTQYF
TRBV6-6	NA	TRBJ2-1	NA	TGTGCCAGCAGTTTATACTCGGAGGAGCAGTTCTTC	CASSLYSEEQFF
TRBV7-9	TRBD1	TRBJ1-2	NA	TGTGCCAGCAGCGGACAGGGGGGTCCCGCAAACTATGGCTACACCTTC	CASSGQGGPANYGYTF
TRBV12-3/TRBV12-4	NA	TRBJ1-1	NA	TGTGCCAGCAGTTTAGAGGGGAGGACTGAAGCTTTCTTT	CASSLEGRTEAFF
TRBV7-3	TRBD1	TRBJ1-1	NA	TGTGCCAGCAGCCCACCCGGGACAGCTTCGAGGGCTTTCTTT	CASSPPGTASRAFF